These 21 T cell receptor beta chains originate from one sample sequenced in a study of cytomegalovirus exposure and HLA in healthy donors. PCR involved 60 Vbeta and 13 Jbeta primers. Some clones are missing from TCRdb's copy, which holds only in-frame ones; the method was immunoSEQ multiplex PCR. The sample shows around 120,000 clones, 81% of them seen only once. The specimen was PBMCs. The receptors were sampled from a young man in good health and CMV-seronegative.

The chain joins TRBV13 to TRBJ2-1, with 9 bases fitting TRBD2. This CDR3 has 15 residues. V lost 5 bases to trimming and J lost 6 bases; unmatched junction nucleotides: 8. The germline CDR1 and CDR2 sequences are PRHDT and FYEKMQ (reference sequence). Written as DNA, the CDR3 is TGTGCCAGCAGCCCAGGACTAGCGTTGGGCAATGAGCAGTTCTTC. Translated: CASSPGLALGNEQFF.

The V call is TRBV6-4, the J call TRBJ2-1, with 9 bases that match TRBD2. V dropped 3 bases and J dropped 5; count of bases not matched to a gene: 5. The CDR3 covers 15 residues. CDR1 MRHNA and CDR2 SNTAGT come from the germline V gene. As DNA, the CDR3 is TGTGCCAGCAGTGAGGCGGGGGGGACCCACAATGAGCAGTTCTTC. It specifies CASSEAGGTHNEQFF.

The chain recombines TRBV5-6 with TRBJ2-1; the D is unclear. The CDR3 consists of 13 residues. CDR1 is SGHDT and CDR2 is YYEEEE in the germline V gene. Trimming stripped 7 bases from V and 4 bases from J, with 12 bases between. The CDR3 region is CASQSLRYNEQFF. CDR3 nucleotides: TGTGCCAGCCAATCCCTTCGGTACAATGAGCAGTTCTTC.

Comments on this clone: The sample carries other DNA sequences with the same CDR3. The chain couples TRBV19 to TRBJ1-1, with D perhaps TRBD1 (5 bases). The germline V gene has CDR1 LNHDA and CDR2 SQIVND (reference sequence). The CDR3 consists of 16 residues. Trimming pared 3 bases from V and 8 bases from J, leaving 22 bases between. The CDR3 loop reads CASSITTTGFPREAFF. In DNA form, the CDR3 reads TGTGCCAGTAGTATCACCACAACAGGTTTCCCGAGAGAAGCTTTCTTT.

The chain combines TRBV29-1 with TRBJ2-7; D is possibly TRBD1 (6 bases). Germline-derived CDR1 and CDR2 are SQVTM and ANQGSEA. The V end was cut by 3 bases, the J end by 2 bases, with 11 bases between. CDR3 length equals 13 residues. The CDR3 here is CSVDLTGTYEQYF. The CDR3 coding sequence is TGCAGCGTTGATCTTACAGGGACCTACGAGCAGTACTTC.

This chain connects TRBV30 to TRBJ1-3, with D possibly TRBD1 on 5 matching bases. Germline V gene lookup returns CDR1 GTSNPN and CDR2 SVGIG (reference sequence). The CDR3 extends over 17 amino acids. V lost 2 bases to trimming and J lost 0 bases, with 17 bases between them. This CDR3 reads CAWSPTVVRVSGNTIYF. The CDR3 DNA reads as TGTGCCTGGAGTCCTACTGTTGTCAGGGTCTCTGGAAACACCATATATTTT. Full variable domain (remainder filled in from reference TRBV30 and TRBJ1-3): SQTIHQWPATLVQPVGSPLSLECTVEGTSNPNLYWYRQAAGRGLQLLFYSVGIGQISSEVPQNLSASRPQDRQFILSSKKLLLSDSGFYLCAWSPTVVRVSGNTIYFGEGSWLTVV.

This sequence joins TRBV5-4 and TRBJ2-3; a possible D gene is TRBD2 (7 bases). The CDR3 consists of 15 residues. The germline gives CDR1 SGHNT, CDR2 YYREEE (reference sequence). V lost 4 bases and J 6 bases, leaving 18 bases between the germline ends. The CDR3 DNA sequence: TGTGCCAGCAGCCGTAGGGGGGGGCCGTTGGATACGCAGTATTTT. Translating gives CASSRRGGPLDTQYF.

The chain is built from TRBV19 and TRBJ1-5, with a possible D match to TRBD1 (6 bases). The CDR3 sequence is 12 residues long. V was trimmed by 9 bases and J by 7 bases, leaving 13 bases between them. Germline loops: CDR1 LNHDA, CDR2 SQIVND (reference sequence). The CDR3 protein is CASRPGGQPQHF. The CDR3 bases are TGTGCCAGCAGGCCGGGGGGCCAGCCCCAGCATTTT.

The J gene is TRBJ1-2, the V gene TRBV5-1; a weak D match, TRBD1 (5 bases). V lost 0 bases and J lost 4, with 13 bases in between. Looked up from germline, CDR1 is SGHRS and CDR2 is YFSETQ. The CDR3 consists of 15 residues. CDR3 bases: TGCGCCAGCAGCTTGGAAGGAGGGACGGGCTATGGCTACACCTTC. Protein: CASSLEGGTGYGYTF.

The chain has TRBV7-9 and TRBJ2-7; the D is unclear. Deletions cut 4 bases from V and 6 bases from J, with 7 bases between. The CDR3 runs 11 residues. The germline V gene encodes CDR1 SEHNR and CDR2 FQNEAQ (reference sequence). The CDR3 reads CASSYPGEQYF. As DNA, the CDR3 is TGTGCCAGCAGCTACCCGGGCGAGCAGTACTTC.

As concerns this clone: Different DNA sequences within this sample yield the same CDR3. This chain joins TRBV30 and TRBJ1-2; D gene unclear. Germline V gene lookup returns CDR1 GTSNPN and CDR2 SVGIG (reference sequence). This CDR3 has 13 amino acids. V shed 0 bases and J shed 11 bases, with 16 bases lying between them. In DNA, the CDR3 is TGTGCCTGGAGTGTAGAGGGCTTGTTGCGGTACACCTTC. This gives the protein CAWSVEGLLRYTF.

J is TRBJ1-6 and V is TRBV27; the match to TRBD1 covers 8 bases. Losses at the gene ends were 3 bases for V and 9 bases for J; bases not matched to a gene: 4. The CDR3 has 14 amino acids. The germline gives CDR1 MNHEY, CDR2 SMNVEV (reference sequence). The CDR3 nucleotides read TGTGCCAGCAGTTTTCGGCAGGGGGCTTCACCCCTCCACTTT. This gives the protein CASSFRQGASPLHF.

V gene TRBV6-5 combines with J gene TRBJ2-1; D might be TRBD2 (6 bases). Germline V gives CDR1 MNHEY, CDR2 SVGAGI. The CDR3 consists of 16 residues. V was cut by 0 bases and J by 4 bases, with 13 bases left in between. The CDR3 reads CASSYSLGGGYNEQFF. The CDR3 DNA follows: TGTGCCAGCAGTTACTCCCTGGGGGGTGGTTACAATGAGCAGTTCTTC.

Remarks on this clone: The identical CDR3 is also encoded by other nucleotide sequences in the sample. This chain connects TRBV29-1 to TRBJ1-1, with D possibly being TRBD1 (5 bases). CDR1 and CDR2 (germline): SQVTM, ANQGSEA. The CDR3 covers 14 residues. V was pared by 4 bases and J by 1 base, with 13 bases between. The CDR3, as DNA: TGCAGCGTTGGTGCCAGGGTTTCGAACACTGAAGCTTTCTTT. Translated, it gives CSVGARVSNTEAFF.

Written as DNA, the CDR3 is TGTGCCAGCAGCTTGGCCTTCTCCGGGACAGGGGGTGACGAGCAGTACTTC. It translates to CASSLAFSGTGGDEQYF. The chain joins TRBV5-6 to TRBJ2-7; 11 bases fit TRBD1. Germline V gives CDR1 SGHDT, CDR2 YYEEEE. V dropped 0 bases and J dropped 5; count of bases not matched to a gene: 10. The CDR3 contains 17 residues.

The J gene is TRBJ1-2, the V gene TRBV9; 8 bases line up with TRBD1. CDR1 is SGDLS, CDR2 YYNGEE, per germline. Trimming at V came to 3 bases and at J to 7 bases, leaving 8 bases not matched to a gene. CDR3 length: 14 amino acids. CDR3 residues: CASSDRQGLGGYTF. CDR3 in DNA: TGTGCCAGCAGCGATAGACAGGGGTTGGGTGGCTACACCTTC.

The chain is built from TRBV5-4 and TRBJ2-5; TRBD1 is a possible D gene (5 bases). Germline-derived CDR1 and CDR2 are SGHNT and YYREEE (reference sequence). Between the trimmed V and J ends, which lost 2 bases and 10 bases, there was a span of 12 bases. The length of the CDR3 is 12 residues. CDR3: CASSLPKGIQYF. The CDR3 bases are TGTGCCAGCAGCTTACCCAAGGGGATCCAGTACTTC.

This rearrangement joins TRBV27 to TRBJ2-1, with TRBD2 identical over 8 bases. V was clipped by 5 bases and J by 3 bases; unmatched bases: 15. The CDR3 spans 18 residues. CDR1 and CDR2 from the germline V gene are MNHEY and SMNVEV (reference sequence). CDR3 amino acids: CASSPKPHSGARYNEQFF. The CDR3 region has the DNA TGTGCCAGCAGTCCGAAACCCCATAGCGGGGCCCGCTACAATGAGCAGTTCTTC.

This rearrangement joins TRBV6-1 to TRBJ2-1; TRBD2 aligns across 10 bases. The CDR3 runs 16 residues. Germline values: CDR1 MNHNS, CDR2 SASEGT. V dropped 2 bases and J dropped 8; count of bases not matched to a gene: 9. The CDR3 nucleotides read TGTGCCAGCAGTGAAACTCTAGCGGGGGAGTCGGATGAGCAGTTCTTC. Translating gives CASSETLAGESDEQFF.

The chain has TRBV5-5 and TRBJ1-5; the D is unclear. This CDR3 comprises 15 residues. Germline CDR1 and CDR2: SGHKS and YYEKEE (reference sequence). Trimming pared 0 bases from V and 1 base from J, leaving 8 bases between. The CDR3 DNA follows: TGTGCCAGCAGCTTGGGCCAGACAAGCAATCAGCCCCAGCATTTT. Protein sequence: CASSLGQTSNQPQHF.

The V and J genes are TRBV28 and TRBJ2-6; D is possibly TRBD1 (5 bases). This CDR3 is 15 amino acids long. Germline V CDR1 and CDR2: MDHEN, SYDVKM. Between the trimmed V and J ends, which lost 4 bases and 0 bases, there was a span of 7 bases. CDR3 sequence: CASSSGYSGANVLTF. DNA for the CDR3: TGTGCCAGCAGTTCAGGGTACTCTGGGGCCAACGTCCTGACTTTC.